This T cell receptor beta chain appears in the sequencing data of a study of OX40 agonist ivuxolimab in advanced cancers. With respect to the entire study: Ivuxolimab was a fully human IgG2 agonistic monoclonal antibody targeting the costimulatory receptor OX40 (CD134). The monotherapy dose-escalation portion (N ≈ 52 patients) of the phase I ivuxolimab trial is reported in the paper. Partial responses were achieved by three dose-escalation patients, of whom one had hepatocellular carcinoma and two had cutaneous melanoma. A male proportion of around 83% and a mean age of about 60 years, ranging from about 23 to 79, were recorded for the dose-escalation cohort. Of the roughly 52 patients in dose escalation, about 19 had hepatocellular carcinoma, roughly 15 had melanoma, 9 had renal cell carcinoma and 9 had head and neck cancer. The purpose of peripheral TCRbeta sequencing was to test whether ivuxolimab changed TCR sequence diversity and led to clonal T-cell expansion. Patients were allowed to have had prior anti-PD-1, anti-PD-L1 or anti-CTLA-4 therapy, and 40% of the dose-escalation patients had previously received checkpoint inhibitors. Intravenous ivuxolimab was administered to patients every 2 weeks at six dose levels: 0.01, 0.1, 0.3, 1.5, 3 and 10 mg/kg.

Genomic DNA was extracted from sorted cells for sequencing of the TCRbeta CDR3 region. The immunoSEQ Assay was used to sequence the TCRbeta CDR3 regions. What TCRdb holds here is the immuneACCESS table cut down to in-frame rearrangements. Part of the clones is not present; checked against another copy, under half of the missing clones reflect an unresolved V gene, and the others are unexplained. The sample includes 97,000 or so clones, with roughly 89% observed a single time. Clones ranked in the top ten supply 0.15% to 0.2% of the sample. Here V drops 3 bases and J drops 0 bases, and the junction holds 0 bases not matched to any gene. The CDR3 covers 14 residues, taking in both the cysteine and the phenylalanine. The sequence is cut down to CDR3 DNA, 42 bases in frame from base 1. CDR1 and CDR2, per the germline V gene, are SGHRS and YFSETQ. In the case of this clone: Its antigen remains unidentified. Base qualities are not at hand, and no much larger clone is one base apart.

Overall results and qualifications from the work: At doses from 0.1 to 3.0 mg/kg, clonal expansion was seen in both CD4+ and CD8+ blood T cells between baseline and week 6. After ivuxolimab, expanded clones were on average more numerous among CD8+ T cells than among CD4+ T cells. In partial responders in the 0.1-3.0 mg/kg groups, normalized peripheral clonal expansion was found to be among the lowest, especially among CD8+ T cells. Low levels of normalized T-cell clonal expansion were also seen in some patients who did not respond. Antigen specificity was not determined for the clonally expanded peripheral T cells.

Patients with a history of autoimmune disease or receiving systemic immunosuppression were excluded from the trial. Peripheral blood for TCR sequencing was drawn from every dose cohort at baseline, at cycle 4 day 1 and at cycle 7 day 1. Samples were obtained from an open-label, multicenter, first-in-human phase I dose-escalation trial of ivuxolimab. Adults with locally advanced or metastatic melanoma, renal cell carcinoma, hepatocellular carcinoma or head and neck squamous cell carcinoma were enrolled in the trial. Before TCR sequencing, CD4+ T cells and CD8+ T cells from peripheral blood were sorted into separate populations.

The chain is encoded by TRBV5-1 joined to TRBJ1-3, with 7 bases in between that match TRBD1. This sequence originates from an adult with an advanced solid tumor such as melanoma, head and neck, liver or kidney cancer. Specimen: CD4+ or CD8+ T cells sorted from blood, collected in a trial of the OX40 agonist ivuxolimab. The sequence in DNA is TGCGCCAGCAGCTGGGACAGCTCTGGAAACACCATATATTTT. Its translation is CASSWDSSGNTIYF.